A selection of T cell receptor beta chains follows, all from one sample in a study of T cell responses to AZD1222 COVID-19 vaccine. Clones were read by immunoSEQ multiplex PCR, and TCRdb kept only the in-frame ones, dropping some. This sample yields 100,000 or so clones, of which around 80% are seen a single time; 4% to 6% belongs to the top ten. The sequenced sample was peripheral blood, obtained on day 0 of AZD1222 vaccination. These receptors were taken from an adult in good health. Both conserved end residues are part of each CDR3. The order of the fields is clone size, D gene, V gene, J gene, CDR3 protein, CDR3 DNA. D genes are given only for firm matches. Clone size is given for some rows only: seen once, a few or many times, or a class if the clone is expanded.

NA,NA,TRBV11-3,TRBJ2-2,CASSYRQNTGELFF,TGTGCCAGCAGCTACAGGCAGAACACCGGGGAGCTGTTTTTT
NA,TRBD1,TRBV7-2,TRBJ1-2,CASSLGITGAQGNGYTF,TGTGCCAGCAGCTTAGGGATAACCGGGGCACAGGGGAATGGCTACACCTTC
NA,NA,TRBV24-1,TRBJ1-5,CATSGTQGINQPQHF,TGTGCCACCAGTGGTACCCAGGGTATCAATCAGCCCCAGCATTTT
NA,TRBD1,TRBV19,TRBJ1-2,CASSGTGRDTF,TGTGCCAGTAGTGGGACAGGGAGAGACACCTTC
NA,NA,TRBV7-2,TRBJ2-7,CASSKSHTGARGQF,TGTGCCAGCAGCAAGAGTCACACGGGGGCAAGGGGCCAATTC
NA,TRBD1,TRBV19,TRBJ1-5,CASSTRDRRSPLLNQPQHF,TGTGCCAGTAGTACTAGGGACAGGCGTTCCCCTCTCCTTAATCAGCCCCAGCATTTT
NA,TRBD1,TRBV5-1,TRBJ1-1,CASRNPLGQRRMNTEAFF,TGCGCCAGCAGAAATCCCTTGGGACAGCGGCGAATGAACACTGAAGCTTTCTTT
once,NA,TRBV9,TRBJ2-3,CASRVGPGEDTQYF,TGTGCCAGCAGGGTTGGTCCGGGGGAAGATACGCAGTATTTT
NA,TRBD1,TRBV7-9,TRBJ2-7,CASSLRTGGFYEQYF,TGTGCCAGCAGCTTGCGGACAGGGGGTTTCTACGAGCAGTACTTC
NA,TRBD2,TRBV5-4,TRBJ2-7,CASSHLAGGTYEQYF,TGTGCCAGCAGCCACTTAGCGGGGGGGACCTACGAGCAGTACTTC
once,NA,TRBV7-2,TRBJ2-5,CASSFWQGEGTQYF,TGTGCCAGCAGCTTCTGGCAGGGTGAGGGGACCCAGTACTTC
NA,NA,TRBV7-9,TRBJ1-2,CASRTDDYLYGYTF,TGTGCCAGCAGAACAGACGACTATCTCTATGGCTACACCTTC
NA,NA,TRBV2,TRBJ2-2,CASSRGPGELFF,TGTGCCAGCTCCAGGGGTCCCGGGGAGCTGTTTTTT
NA,TRBD1,TRBV6-2/TRBV6-3,TRBJ1-6,CASSRRTGNSPLHF,TGTGCCAGCAGTCGCCGGACAGGGAATTCACCCCTCCACTTT
NA,NA,TRBV25-1,TRBJ2-7,CASSNLGGEQYF,TGTGCCAGCAGTAATTTGGGTGGCGAGCAGTACTTC
NA,TRBD1,TRBV6-2/TRBV6-3,TRBJ1-5,CASSFPRGTQGQPQHF,TGTGCCAGCAGTTTCCCCAGGGGGACTCAAGGTCAGCCCCAGCATTTT
NA,NA,TRBV4-1,TRBJ1-3,CASSQDRGMGTVVNTIYF,TGCGCCAGCAGCCAAGATCGGGGTATGGGGACCGTGGTTAACACCATATATTTT
NA,NA,TRBV7-2,TRBJ2-6,CASSLGPGANVLTF,TGTGCCAGCAGCTTAGGTCCCGGGGCCAACGTCCTGACTTTC
NA,TRBD1,TRBV5-1,TRBJ2-7,CASSAGDRAKQYF,TGCGCCAGCAGCGCCGGGGACAGGGCGAAGCAGTACTTC
NA,NA,TRBV14,TRBJ1-1,CASSQTGRGTEAFF,TGTGCCAGCAGCCAGACGGGGAGGGGCACTGAAGCTTTCTTT
NA,NA,TRBV5-8,TRBJ1-1,CASSLEGTEAFF,TGTGCCAGCAGCTTAGAAGGAACTGAAGCTTTCTTT
NA,NA,TRBV5-6,TRBJ1-4,CASSPGLSNEKLFF,TGTGCCAGCAGCCCAGGGTTGTCGAACGAAAAACTGTTTTTT
NA,NA,TRBV15,TRBJ1-2,CATEATGRANYGYTF,TGTGCCACCGAGGCGACAGGCCGAGCTAACTATGGCTACACCTTC
NA,TRBD2,TRBV7-9,TRBJ2-3,CASSLWGGGDTDTQYF,TGTGCCAGCAGCTTATGGGGCGGGGGAGACACAGATACGCAGTATTTT
NA,TRBD2,TRBV10-1,TRBJ2-7,CASGGLAAYEQYF,TGCGCCAGCGGGGGACTAGCGGCCTACGAGCAGTACTTC
NA,TRBD2,TRBV7-8,TRBJ2-5,CASSPGGRETQYF,TGTGCCAGCAGCCCGGGGGGACGGGAGACCCAGTACTTC
NA,TRBD2,TRBV19,TRBJ2-5,CASSPPGLVRETQYF,TGTGCCAGTAGCCCTCCGGGACTAGTGAGGGAGACCCAGTACTTC